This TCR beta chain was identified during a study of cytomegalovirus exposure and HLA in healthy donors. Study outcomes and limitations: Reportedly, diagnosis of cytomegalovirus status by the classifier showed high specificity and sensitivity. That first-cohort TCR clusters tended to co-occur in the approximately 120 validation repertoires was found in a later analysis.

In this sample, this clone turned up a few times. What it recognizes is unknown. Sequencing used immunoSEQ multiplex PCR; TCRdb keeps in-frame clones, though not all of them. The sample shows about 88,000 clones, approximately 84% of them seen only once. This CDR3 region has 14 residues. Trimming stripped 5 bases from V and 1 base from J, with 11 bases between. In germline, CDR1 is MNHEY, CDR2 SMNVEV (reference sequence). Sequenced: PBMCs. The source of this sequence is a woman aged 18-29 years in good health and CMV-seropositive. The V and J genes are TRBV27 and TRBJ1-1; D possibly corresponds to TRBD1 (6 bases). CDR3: CASSREQGNTEAFF. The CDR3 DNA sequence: TGTGCCAGCAGTCGCGAACAGGGGAACACTGAAGCTTTCTTT.